This passage covers 16 T cell receptor beta chains from one sample sequenced in a study of CD8 T cells in Susac syndrome. Roughly 0.45 to 1 ug RNA was reverse transcribed with random hexamers. TCRdb reprocessed the immunoSEQ multiplex PCR reads with MiXCR, giving one entry per CDR3 protein. The sample contains over 150,000 distinct CDR3 sequences, 93% of which appear only once. Sequenced sample: CD4+ T cells from PBMCs. The receptors were sampled from a human donor with multiple sclerosis.

The V gene is TRBV7-6, the J gene TRBJ1-2; D is perhaps TRBD1 (5 bases). The CDR3 is 13 amino acids. The germline CDR1 and CDR2 sequences are SGHVS and FNYEAQ. V dropped 3 bases and J dropped 10 bases, with 15 bases sitting between them. The CDR3 reads CASSFAGGFDYTF. The CDR3 region has the DNA TGTGCCAGCAGCTTCGCGGGGGGGTTTGACTACACCTTC.

The rearrangement uses TRBV20-1 and TRBJ2-5; D possibly uses TRBD1 or TRBD2 (5 bases each). The CDR3 is made up of 13 amino acids. Trimming took off 3 bases at V and 5 bases at J, with 13 bases between the two ends. Germline-derived CDR1 and CDR2 are DFQATT and SNEGSKA (reference sequence). Written as DNA, the CDR3 is TGCAGTGCTAGTACGCCGGGACGTGAGACCCAGTACTTC. The encoded protein is CSASTPGRETQYF.

V is TRBV28 and J is TRBJ1-1; possibly TRBD1 for D (5 bases). The CDR3 length is 13 residues. V was clipped by 10 bases and J by 1 base, with 13 bases between them. CDR1 is MDHEN and CDR2 is SYDVKM in the germline V gene. As DNA, the CDR3 is TGTGCCATCACGGGGCGGCAGAACACTGAAGCTTTCTTT. It is translated as CAITGRQNTEAFF.

This chain links TRBV20-1 with TRBJ1-5, with a weak D call TRBD1 (5 bases). This CDR3 is 15 amino acids long. V was cut by 3 bases and J by 4 bases, with 16 bases left in between. Germline-derived CDR1 and CDR2 are DFQATT and SNEGSKA (reference sequence). DNA for the CDR3: TGCAGTGCTAGCCCAGGGAGTATAGGGAATCAGCCCCAGCATTTT. Translation gives CSASPGSIGNQPQHF.

The chain joins TRBV4-1 to TRBJ2-1; D unclear. CDR3 length: 17 amino acids. The germline CDR1 and CDR2 sequences are MGHRA and YSYEKL. The V and J ends lost 3 bases and 6 bases respectively, with 21 bases between them. CDR3 region: CASSQGSTSPMTNEQFF. CDR3 in DNA: TGCGCCAGCAGCCAGGGGTCGACTTCCCCCATGACCAATGAGCAGTTCTTC.

The count of this clonotype is one. This chain connects TRBV28 to TRBJ2-2; 10 bases are a match to TRBD2. Per germline, CDR1 MDHEN and CDR2 SYDVKM. The CDR3 covers 14 residues. V was pared by 6 bases and J by 8 bases, with 6 bases of the junction left unmatched. CDR3 amino acids: CASSSGGANGELFF. The CDR3 DNA is TGTGCCAGCAGCAGCGGGGGGGCCAATGGGGAGCTGTTTTTT.

V gene TRBV11-2 combines with J gene TRBJ2-3, with 11 bases identical to TRBD2. In germline, CDR1 is SGHAT, CDR2 FQNNGV. The CDR3 contains 16 residues. Germline trimming cut 7 bases from V and 6 bases from J; bases unmatched to any gene: 12. CDR3 sequence (DNA): TGTGCCAGCAAGCCGGCGGAGGCTAGCGGGAGGGATACGCAGTATTTT. Translated: CASKPAEASGRDTQYF.

The chain uses TRBV2 and TRBJ2-1; no definite D call. This CDR3 is 13 amino acids long. Germline CDR1 reads SNHLY; CDR2 reads FYNNEI. Trimming left V 8 bases short and J 10 bases short, with 18 bases between. The CDR3 nucleotides are TGTGCCAGCGGGCTTCTCGAGCAGTTCGAGCAGTTCTTC. This gives the protein CASGLLEQFEQFF.

This clonotype was observed a single time. The chain uses TRBV20-1 and TRBJ2-1; 7 bases are a match to TRBD2. V shed 5 bases, J shed 5 bases, and the junction held 9 bases outside the gene matches. Germline values: CDR1 DFQATT, CDR2 SNEGSKA (reference sequence). The CDR3 sequence is 14 residues long. The CDR3 loop reads CSAGGRLANNEQFF. The CDR3 DNA is TGCAGTGCTGGGGGACGACTAGCCAACAATGAGCAGTTCTTC.

V is TRBV6-6 and J is TRBJ2-2; maybe TRBD2 (6 bases). Trimming removed 2 bases from V and 5 bases from J, with 12 bases in between. This CDR3 is built from 15 residues. Germline V gene lookup returns CDR1 MNHNY and CDR2 SVGAGI (reference sequence). Here the CDR3 DNA reads TGTGCCAGCAGTTACATTCTTGGGGGGACCGGGGAGCTGTTTTTT. This encodes CASSYILGGTGELFF.

The rearrangement uses TRBV20-1 and TRBJ2-1, with a weak D call TRBD1 (6 bases). Germline V gene sequence: CDR1 DFQATT, CDR2 SNEGSKA (reference sequence). V lost 1 base and J lost 5, with 15 bases in between. The CDR3 extends over 15 amino acids. CDR3 coding DNA: TGCAGTGCTAGAGGTCCGGAACAGGGAAACAATGAGCAGTTCTTC. This codes for CSARGPEQGNNEQFF.

J is TRBJ2-3 and V is TRBV5-1; D is uncertain. Germline assignment: CDR1 SGHRS and CDR2 YFSETQ. The CDR3 sequence is 14 residues long. Between the trimmed V and J ends, which lost 1 base and 6 bases, there was a span of 12 bases. The CDR3 sequence: CASSLNGLSDTQYF. CDR3 bases: TGCGCCAGCAGCTTGAATGGGTTATCGGATACGCAGTATTTT.

This chain links TRBV4-3 with TRBJ2-1, with TRBD1 matching over 9 bases. Germline CDR1 is LGHNA and CDR2 is YSLEER. The CDR3 covers 16 residues. V lost 3 bases, J lost 3 bases, and 6 bases stayed unmatched. For the CDR3, the DNA is TGCGCCAGCAGCCACCTGGACAGGGGAAACTACAATGAGCAGTTCTTC. Protein sequence: CASSHLDRGNYNEQFF.

The genes are TRBV3-1 and TRBJ2-7, with D uncertain. V lost 1 base, J lost 0 bases, and 7 bases lay in between. The CDR3 runs 14 residues. Germline loops: CDR1 LGHDT, CDR2 YNNKEL (reference sequence). The DNA for the CDR3 is TGTGCCAGCAGCCAAGGCAGGAGCTCCTACGAGCAGTACTTC. Amino acids: CASSQGRSSYEQYF.

The chain's CDR3 is CASSPQGGGRDEQYF. CDR3 coding DNA: TGTGCCAGCTCACCACAAGGGGGGGGGCGCGACGAGCAGTACTTC. The chain employs TRBV18 and TRBJ2-7, with D possibly matching TRBD2 (7 bases). The CDR3 runs to 15 residues. Germline assignment: CDR1 KGHSH and CDR2 LQKENI. Trimming left V 1 base short and J 5 bases short, with 15 bases between.

The chain links TRBV2 to TRBJ2-7; either TRBD1 or TRBD2 may fit D (5 bases each). Trimming removed 7 bases from V and 0 bases from J, with 10 bases in between. Per germline, CDR1 SNHLY and CDR2 FYNNEI. CDR3 length: 13 amino acids. The CDR3 DNA follows: TGTGCCAGCATGGGGCGGGTCTCCTACGAGCAGTACTTC. Translation: CASMGRVSYEQYF. Full variable domain (outside the CDR3, taken from reference TRBV2 and TRBJ2-7): EPEVTQTPSHQVTQMGQEVILRCVPISNHLYFYWYRQILGQKVEFLVSFYNNEISEKSEIFDDQFSVERPDGSNFTLKIRSTKLEDSAMYFCASMGRVSYEQYFGPGTRLTVT.